Sequencing of this T cell receptor (beta chain) was carried out in a study of beta chain features in type 1 diabetes. Study-level background: Examination covered around 110 million sorted cells spanning all samples. General study points: Moderate but significant shortening of TCRB CDR3s was recorded in all four CD4+ subsets from Type 1 diabetes patients.

What was sequenced were expressed TCRB transcripts, since all of the isolated RNA had been reverse transcribed. The data were produced by immunoSEQ multiplex PCR, yet TCRdb's version contains in-frame clones alone and is incomplete. The data hold more than 250,000 clones, with around 25% observed a single time. The germline CDR1 and CDR2 sequences are SGHAT and FQNNGV. The CDR3 is made up of 17 amino acids. J was trimmed by 7 bases and V by 1 base; bases with no gene match: 7. Central memory, naive, regulatory and stem cell-like memory CD4+ cells were sorted by CD45RO/CCR7/CD25/CD127/CD95/CD27. This clone turned up a few times. What it recognizes is unknown.

This receptor was taken from a woman under 40 with type 1 diabetes. The V call is TRBV11-2, the J call TRBJ2-2; 12 bases map to TRBD1. What was sequenced was naive CD4+ T cells from blood. CDR3 loop: CASSLALGTGGYGELFF. The CDR3 DNA reads as TGTGCCAGCAGCTTAGCATTGGGGACAGGGGGCTACGGGGAGCTGTTTTTT. Variable domain in full (rest from reference TRBV11-2 and TRBJ2-2): EAGVAQSPRYKIIEKRQSVAFWCNPISGHATLYWYQQILGQGPKLLIQFQNNGVVDDSQLPKDRFSAERLKGVDSTLKIQPAKLEDSAVYLCASSLALGTGGYGELFFGEGSRLTVL.